This T cell receptor beta chain was recorded in a study of cytomegalovirus exposure and HLA in healthy donors. Study results and caveats: In a later analysis, productive TCRs from donors in an Asian-associated ancestry cluster reportedly carried fewer N-insertions than the cohort mean.

This clone was found a few times. Its specificity is unknown. PCR employed 60 Vbeta and 13 Jbeta primers. The data were produced by immunoSEQ multiplex PCR, yet TCRdb's version contains in-frame clones alone and is incomplete. The sample holds roughly 180,000 clones, 75% to 85% seen once. CDR3 length: 14 amino acids. Looked up from germline, CDR1 is MNHEY and CDR2 is SVGAGI. The ends were cut back, 5 bases at V and 1 base at J, with 9 bases in the middle. Sequenced input: PBMCs. This sequence joins TRBV6-5 and TRBJ1-5; D not certain. This receptor was taken from a woman between 25 and 40 years old in good health and CMV-seropositive. The CDR3 DNA reads as TGTGCCAGCAGTCGATTGGCCAGCAATCAGCCCCAGCATTTT. It codes for CASSRLASNQPQHF.